The clone carrying this T cell receptor beta chain is judged medium-sized. Its antigen is not known. The identical CDR3 is also encoded by other nucleotide sequences in the sample. This record comes from a study of cytomegalovirus exposure and HLA in healthy donors. General study findings and limits: Earlier analysis looked at TCR beta V segments, and most were productive about 87% or about 30% of the time. According to a later analysis, most TCR beta chains associated with CMV appeared HLA-restricted. Upon later analysis, TCR association rates were observed to vary by HLA locus, being highest for DRB1 and lowest for HLA-C.

60 Vbeta and 13 Jbeta primers were used in PCR. Original analysis: Later, about 80 million unique TCR beta chains were counted in an analysis, and approximately 9.9 million of them were shared. TCRdb's table, derived via immunoSEQ multiplex PCR, lists solely in-frame clones and lacks some. The DNA gave D and trimming, while V, J and clone size come from that table. The repertoire consists of about 60,000 clones, with roughly 70% occurring once and the leading ten covering roughly 5.9%. The V gene's germline CDR1 is SGHRS and CDR2 YFSETQ. The germline V and J ends were trimmed by 3 bases and 3 bases, with 10 bases remaining between them. The CDR3 covers 13 residues.

This clonotype was obtained from a man aged 45-65 years in good health and CMV-seronegative. The chain couples TRBV5-1 to TRBJ2-7, with D maybe TRBD1 (6 bases). The material sequenced was PBMCs. The CDR3 nucleotides read TGCGCCAGCAGCTGGGACAAAAGCTACGAGCAGTACTTC. This gives the protein CASSWDKSYEQYF.